A selection of T cell receptor beta chains follows, all from one sample in a study of spatial heterogeneity in lung cancer. TCRdb independently ran MiXCR on the 5' RACE reads; one entry per CDR3 protein. The sample has about 27,000 distinct CDR3 sequences, 5.4% seen once; the top ten hold 20% to 30%. The source was PBMCs, collected at follow-up. The source is a female donor with early-stage non-small cell lung cancer. The CDR3 runs from the conserved cysteine through the conserved F or W. A D gene is named only where the DNA matches it firmly. Clone size is given for some rows only: seen once, a few or many times, or a class if the clone is expanded.

clone_size,d_call,j_call,v_call,cdr3_nt,cdr3_aa
few,TRBD2,TRBJ2-3,TRBV10-2,TGCGCCAGCAGGCGGGGGGCGGGCACAGATACGCAGTATTTT,CASRRGAGTDTQYF
many,NA,TRBJ2-4,TRBV27,TGTGCCAGCAGTATAAACCCAGGTTGGGAAAACATTCAGTACTTC,CASSINPGWENIQYF
many,TRBD1,TRBJ2-5,TRBV28,TGTGCCAGCAGTCAGGACAGGGGGCAGGGGCGAGAGACCCAGTACTTC,CASSQDRGQGRETQYF
many,NA,TRBJ2-1,TRBV7-2,TGTGCCAGCAGCCTTAGCGAGAATGAGCAGTTCTTC,CASSLSENEQFF
many,TRBD2,TRBJ2-1,TRBV6-2/TRBV6-3,TGTGCCAGCAGGCAAGCGGGGGGGCCTTTCAATGAGCAGTTCTTC,CASRQAGGPFNEQFF
many,NA,TRBJ2-3,TRBV4-2,TGTGCCAGCAGCCGGGTAGCGACAGGCACAGATACGCAGTATTTT,CASSRVATGTDTQYF
few,NA,TRBJ2-5,TRBV20-1,TGCAGTGCTAGGAGGGAACAAGAGACCCAGTACTTC,CSARREQETQYF
many,NA,TRBJ2-3,TRBV6-1,TGTGCCAGCAGCGGGCGGCGGGATACGCAGTATTTT,CASSGRRDTQYF
many,NA,TRBJ1-1,TRBV6-4,TGTGCCAGCAGTGCGTCAGAGAACACTGAAGCTTTCTTT,CASSASENTEAFF
many,TRBD2,TRBJ2-1,TRBV7-9,TGTGCCAGCAGCTCACCGGGACTAGCTCGCAATGAGCAGTTCTTC,CASSSPGLARNEQFF
many,TRBD2,TRBJ2-3,TRBV3-1,TGTGCCAGCAGCCCCCGGACTAGCGGGACGGCAGATACGCAGTATTTT,CASSPRTSGTADTQYF
many,TRBD1,TRBJ1-5,TRBV7-9,TGTGCCAGCAGCTCAACAGGGGCCGGGGAGCCCCAGCATTTT,CASSSTGAGEPQHF
many,NA,TRBJ2-7,TRBV2,TGTGCCAGCAGCCTTCGACAGTTTAACTACGAGCAGTACTTC,CASSLRQFNYEQYF
NA,NA,TRBJ2-3,TRBV7-9,TGTGCCAGCAGAGTCAGGAGCCCACCTCGGAATACGCAGTATTTT,CASRVRSPPRNTQYF
many,TRBD2,TRBJ2-7,TRBV7-2,TGTGCCAGCAGCCCGGGAGGGGTCCTCGGCGAGCAGTACTTC,CASSPGGVLGEQYF
few,NA,TRBJ1-1,TRBV7-9,TGTGCCAGCAGCCCCGAGGGAAGGGCGGACACTGAAGCTTTCTTT,CASSPEGRADTEAFF
many,TRBD1,TRBJ2-7,TRBV6-2/TRBV6-3,TGTGCCAGCAGTTACGGGGACAGGCCCACCTACGAGCAGTACTTC,CASSYGDRPTYEQYF
few,TRBD1,TRBJ1-4,TRBV9,TGTGCCAGCAGCGTAACTGACAGGGTAGCGGGCGAAAAACTGTTTTTT,CASSVTDRVAGEKLFF
few,NA,TRBJ1-5,TRBV5-4,TGTGCCAGCAGCCTACAGGGAGGTAAGGAAAATCAGCCCCAGCATTTT,CASSLQGGKENQPQHF
many,NA,TRBJ1-1,TRBV20-1,TGCAGTGCTCGAGAAGATCCGAACACTGAAGCTTTCTTT,CSAREDPNTEAFF
many,TRBD2,TRBJ2-2,TRBV28,TGTGCCAGCAGTACACTAGCGGCGAACACCGGGGAGCTGTTTTTT,CASSTLAANTGELFF
many,NA,TRBJ1-5,TRBV7-2,TGTGCCAGCAGCTTAGGGAGAGGGCGCAATCAGCCCCAGCATTTT,CASSLGRGRNQPQHF
many,TRBD2,TRBJ2-5,TRBV28,TGTGCCAGCAGTTTGGCGGGAGGTTCGGAGACCCAGTACTTC,CASSLAGGSETQYF
many,NA,TRBJ1-1,TRBV19,TGTGCCAGTAGTATGTGGAACCTGAACACTGAAGCTTTCTTT,CASSMWNLNTEAFF
medium-sized,NA,TRBJ2-3,TRBV7-8,TGTGCCAGCAGCCCCCAGCCAAGAGGAGATACGCAGTATTTT,CASSPQPRGDTQYF
many,TRBD1,TRBJ1-5,TRBV9,TGTGCCAGCAGCGTAGGGACAGGACAAAATCAGCCCCAGCATTTT,CASSVGTGQNQPQHF
few,NA,TRBJ2-2,TRBV2,TGTGCCACCCTCCCGGGCCAGGGACTTCGCGGGGAGCTGTTTTTT,CATLPGQGLRGELFF
many,NA,TRBJ2-2,TRBV11-2,TGTGCCAGCAGCCCGGGGGTTTTGACCGGGGAGCTGTTTTTT,CASSPGVLTGELFF
NA,NA,TRBJ1-4,TRBV3-1,TGTGCCAGCAGCCAAAGTCGGGCTAATGAAAAACTGTTTTTT,CASSQSRANEKLFF
many,NA,TRBJ1-1,TRBV5-8,TGTGCCAGCAGCTTGGGGCGTTTAAGGACTGAAGCTTTCTTT,CASSLGRLRTEAFF
many,TRBD2,TRBJ2-3,TRBV28,TGTGCCAGCTATACTAGCGGAGAAAGCACAGATACGCAGTATTTT,CASYTSGESTDTQYF
many,NA,TRBJ2-3,TRBV5-1,TGCGCCAGCAGCTTGGAGCCAGGGGTGGCAGATACGCAGTATTTT,CASSLEPGVADTQYF
NA,NA,TRBJ2-2,TRBV29-1,TGCAGCGTTTTCTCTAGCGCCGCGAACACCGGGGAGCTGTTTTTT,CSVFSSAANTGELFF
many,NA,TRBJ2-5,TRBV3-1,TGTGCCAGCAGCCAAGATATCGGGGCGCAAGAGACCCAGTACTTC,CASSQDIGAQETQYF
many,NA,TRBJ2-7,TRBV28,TGTGCCAGCAGTTTTCCCCAAGCGGGCCCCTACGAGCAGTACTTC,CASSFPQAGPYEQYF
many,NA,TRBJ2-3,TRBV20-1,TGCAGTGCTAGAGTGGGCACAGATACGCAGTATTTT,CSARVGTDTQYF
many,NA,TRBJ1-2,TRBV12-3/TRBV12-4,TGTGCCAGCAGCCCCAAAAGATATGGCTACACCTTC,CASSPKRYGYTF
many,TRBD2,TRBJ2-1,TRBV7-6,TGTGCCAGCAGCTTACAGTATGGGACTAGGCATCTGTCCAATGAGCAGTTCTTC,CASSLQYGTRHLSNEQFF
many,NA,TRBJ2-5,TRBV7-9,TGTGCCAGCAGCTTTCAGACCACAGCCCGACAAGAGACCCAGTACTTC,CASSFQTTARQETQYF
many,TRBD1,TRBJ2-1,TRBV7-9,TGTGCCAGCAGCCTTGAACAGGGGTACAATGAGCAGTTCTTC,CASSLEQGYNEQFF
many,TRBD1,TRBJ2-7,TRBV7-9,TGTGCCAGCAGCAGGACAGGCTACGAGCAGTACTTC,CASSRTGYEQYF
many,TRBD1,TRBJ1-1,TRBV4-2,TGTGCCAGCAGCCAAGACCGACCGGGACAGACAATTATGAACACTGAAGCTTTCTTT,CASSQDRPGQTIMNTEAFF
many,NA,TRBJ2-5,TRBV20-1,TGCAGTGCTGGGACCTTAGAAGAGACCCAGTACTTC,CSAGTLEETQYF
many,TRBD1,TRBJ2-4,TRBV6-2/TRBV6-3,TGTGCCACCCTCGGGACAGGGGACATTCAGTACTTC,CATLGTGDIQYF
many,NA,TRBJ2-2,TRBV19,TGTGCCAGTAGACCCTTCGGGGGAGGCGGGGAGCTGTTTTTT,CASRPFGGGGELFF
many,TRBD2,TRBJ2-7,TRBV7-9,TGTGCCAGCAGCTTAGGTTGGTCTAGCGGGAGCTCCTACGAGCAGTACTTC,CASSLGWSSGSSYEQYF
many,TRBD1,TRBJ1-1,TRBV12-3/TRBV12-4,TGTGCCAGCAGTTCCCCGGGACAGATCACTGAAGCTTTCTTT,CASSSPGQITEAFF
many,NA,TRBJ2-3,TRBV29-1,TGCAGCGTAGAAAGCGGGCCAGATACGCAGTATTTT,CSVESGPDTQYF
many,TRBD1,TRBJ1-1,TRBV15,TGTGCCACCAGGAGACAGGGGGAGGCTGAAGCTTTCTTT,CATRRQGEAEAFF
many,NA,TRBJ2-1,TRBV18,TGTGCCAGCTCGACGGGACACGTCGTTAATGAGCAGTTCTTC,CASSTGHVVNEQFF
many,NA,TRBJ2-5,TRBV20-1,TGCAGTGCTAGAGAGAAAACGGAGACCCAGTACTTC,CSAREKTETQYF
NA,TRBD1,TRBJ1-2,TRBV5-6,TGTGCCAGCAGTCGAGACAGGGCTCTTGGCTACACCTTC,CASSRDRALGYTF
NA,NA,TRBJ2-3,TRBV1,TGCACCAGCAGCCACACTAGCGGGGGAACGGATACGCAGTATTTT,CTSSHTSGGTDTQYF
many,TRBD2,TRBJ2-1,TRBV2,TGTGCCAGCAGTCCGAGACTAGCGGGAGGGCACAATGAGCAGTTCTTC,CASSPRLAGGHNEQFF